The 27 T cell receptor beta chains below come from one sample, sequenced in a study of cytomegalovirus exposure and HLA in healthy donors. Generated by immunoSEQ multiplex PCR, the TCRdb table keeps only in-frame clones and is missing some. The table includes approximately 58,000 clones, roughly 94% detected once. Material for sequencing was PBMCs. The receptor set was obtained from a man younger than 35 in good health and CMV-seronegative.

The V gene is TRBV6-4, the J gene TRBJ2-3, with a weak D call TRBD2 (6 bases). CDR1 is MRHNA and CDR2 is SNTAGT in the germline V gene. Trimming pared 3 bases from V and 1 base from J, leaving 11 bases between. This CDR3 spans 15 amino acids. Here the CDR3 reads CASSEGGGGTDTQYF. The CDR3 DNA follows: TGTGCCAGCAGTGAGGGGGGAGGCGGCACAGATACGCAGTATTTT.

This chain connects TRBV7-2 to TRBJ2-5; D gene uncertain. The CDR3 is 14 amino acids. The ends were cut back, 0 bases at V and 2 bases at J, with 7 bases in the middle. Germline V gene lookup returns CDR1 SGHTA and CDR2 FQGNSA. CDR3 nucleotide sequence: TGTGCCAGCAGCTTAGCCGGAGCACAAGAGACCCAGTACTTC. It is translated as CASSLAGAQETQYF.

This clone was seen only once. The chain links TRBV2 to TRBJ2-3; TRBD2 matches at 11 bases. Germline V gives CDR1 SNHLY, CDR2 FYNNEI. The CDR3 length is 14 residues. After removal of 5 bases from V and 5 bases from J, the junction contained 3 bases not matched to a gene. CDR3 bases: TGTGCCAGCAGTACTAGCGGGAGAAGAGATACGCAGTATTTT. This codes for CASSTSGRRDTQYF.

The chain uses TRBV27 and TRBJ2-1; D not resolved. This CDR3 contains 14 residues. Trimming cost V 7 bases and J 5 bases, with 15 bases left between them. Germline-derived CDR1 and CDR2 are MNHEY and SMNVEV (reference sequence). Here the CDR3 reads CASTTAPLNNEQFF. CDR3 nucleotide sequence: TGTGCCAGCACAACAGCTCCGCTCAACAATGAGCAGTTCTTC.

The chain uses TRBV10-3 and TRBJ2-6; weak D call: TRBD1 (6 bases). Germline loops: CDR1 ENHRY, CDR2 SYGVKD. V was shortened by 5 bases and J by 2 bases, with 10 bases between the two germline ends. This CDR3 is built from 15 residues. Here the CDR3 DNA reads TGTGCCATCAGTAACAGGGTTGCTGGGGCCAACGTCCTGACTTTC. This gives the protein CAISNRVAGANVLTF.

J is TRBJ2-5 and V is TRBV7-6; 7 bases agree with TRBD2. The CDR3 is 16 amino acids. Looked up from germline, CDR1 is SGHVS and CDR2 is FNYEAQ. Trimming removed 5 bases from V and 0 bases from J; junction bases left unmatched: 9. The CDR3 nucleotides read TGTGCCAGCAGCCTGGCGGGACTACCGAACCAAGAGACCCAGTACTTC. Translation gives CASSLAGLPNQETQYF. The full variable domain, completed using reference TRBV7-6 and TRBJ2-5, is GAGVSQSPRYKVTKRGQDVALRCDPISGHVSLYWYRQALGQGPEFLTYFNYEAQQDKSGLPNDRFSAERPEGSISTLTIQRTEQRDSAMYRCASSLAGLPNQETQYFGPGTRLLVL.

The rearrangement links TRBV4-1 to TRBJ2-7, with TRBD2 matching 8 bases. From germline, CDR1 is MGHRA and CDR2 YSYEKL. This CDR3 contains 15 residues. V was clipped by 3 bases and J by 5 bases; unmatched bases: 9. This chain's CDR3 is CASSQASGGPDEQYF. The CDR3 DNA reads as TGCGCCAGCAGCCAGGCATCGGGAGGGCCGGACGAGCAGTACTTC.

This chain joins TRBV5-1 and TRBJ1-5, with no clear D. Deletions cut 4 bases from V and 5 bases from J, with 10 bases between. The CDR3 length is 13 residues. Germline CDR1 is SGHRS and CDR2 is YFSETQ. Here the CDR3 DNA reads TGCGCCAGCAGCCTATTACCTGATCAGCCCCAGCATTTT. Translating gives CASSLLPDQPQHF.

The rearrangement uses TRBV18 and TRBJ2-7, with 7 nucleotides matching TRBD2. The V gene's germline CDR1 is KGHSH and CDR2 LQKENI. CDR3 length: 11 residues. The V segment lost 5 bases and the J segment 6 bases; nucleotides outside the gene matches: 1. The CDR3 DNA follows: TGTGCCAGCTCAATAGCGGGCGAGCAGTACTTC. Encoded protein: CASSIAGEQYF. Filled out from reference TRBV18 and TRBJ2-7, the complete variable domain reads NAGVMQNPRHLVRRRGQEARLRCSPMKGHSHVYWYRQLPEEGLKFMVYLQKENIIDESGMPKERFSAEFPKEGPSILRIQQVVRGDSAAYFCASSIAGEQYFGPGTRLTVT.

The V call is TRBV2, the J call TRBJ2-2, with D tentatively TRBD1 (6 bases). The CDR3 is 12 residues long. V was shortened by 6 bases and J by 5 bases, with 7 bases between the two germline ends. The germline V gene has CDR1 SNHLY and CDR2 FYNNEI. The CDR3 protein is CASRQGTGELFF. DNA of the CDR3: TGTGCCAGCAGACAGGGAACCGGGGAGCTGTTTTTT.

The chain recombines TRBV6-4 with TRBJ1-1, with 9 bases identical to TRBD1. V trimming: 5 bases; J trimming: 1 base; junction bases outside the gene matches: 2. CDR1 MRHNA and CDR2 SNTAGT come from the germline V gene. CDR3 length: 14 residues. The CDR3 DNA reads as TGTGCCAGCAGTAAGGGACAGGGGAACACTGAAGCTTTCTTT. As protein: CASSKGQGNTEAFF.

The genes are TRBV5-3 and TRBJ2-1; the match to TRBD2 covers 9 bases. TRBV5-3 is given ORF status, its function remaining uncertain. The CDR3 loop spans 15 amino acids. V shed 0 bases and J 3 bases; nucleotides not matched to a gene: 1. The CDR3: CARSLGGRDYNEQFF. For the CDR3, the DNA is TGTGCCAGAAGCTTGGGCGGGAGGGACTACAATGAGCAGTTCTTC.

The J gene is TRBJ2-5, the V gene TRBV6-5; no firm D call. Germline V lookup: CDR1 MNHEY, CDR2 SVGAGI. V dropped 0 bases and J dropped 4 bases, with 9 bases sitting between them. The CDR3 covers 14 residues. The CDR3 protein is CASSYSSLRETQYF. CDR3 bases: TGTGCCAGCAGTTACTCGAGTCTTCGAGAGACCCAGTACTTC.

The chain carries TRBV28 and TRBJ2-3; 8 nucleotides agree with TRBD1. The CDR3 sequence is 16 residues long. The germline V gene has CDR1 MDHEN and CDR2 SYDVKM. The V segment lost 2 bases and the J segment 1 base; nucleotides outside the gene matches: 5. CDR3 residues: CASSLALDRGTDTQYF. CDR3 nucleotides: TGTGCCAGCAGTTTAGCCCTGGACAGGGGCACAGATACGCAGTATTTT.

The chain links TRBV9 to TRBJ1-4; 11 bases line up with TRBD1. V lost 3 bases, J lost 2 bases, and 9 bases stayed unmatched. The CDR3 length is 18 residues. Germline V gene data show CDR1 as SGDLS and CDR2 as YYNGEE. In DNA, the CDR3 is TGTGCCAGCAGCGCTCCTAGGACAGGGGGCGGCACTAATGAAAAACTGTTTTTT. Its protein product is CASSAPRTGGGTNEKLFF.

CDR3 loop: CASSLSGKETQYF. CDR3 in DNA: TGTGCCAGCAGTCTGAGCGGAAAAGAGACCCAGTACTTC. The V call is TRBV27, the J call TRBJ2-5, with D perhaps TRBD2 (5 bases). V lost 5 bases and J lost 3, with 10 bases in between. Germline loops: CDR1 MNHEY, CDR2 SMNVEV (reference sequence). The CDR3 covers 13 residues.

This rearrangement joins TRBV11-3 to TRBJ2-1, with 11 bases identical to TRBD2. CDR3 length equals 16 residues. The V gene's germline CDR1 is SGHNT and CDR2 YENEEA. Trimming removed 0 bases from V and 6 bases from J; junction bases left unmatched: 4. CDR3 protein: CASSLELSGRANEQFF. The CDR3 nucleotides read TGTGCCAGCAGCTTAGAACTTAGCGGGAGGGCCAATGAGCAGTTCTTC.

The chain's CDR3 is CASSGPGTGARQPQHF. The CDR3 coding sequence is TGTGCCAGCAGCGGGCCCGGGACAGGGGCCCGTCAGCCCCAGCATTTT. This chain links TRBV7-8 with TRBJ1-5; 10 bases agree with TRBD1. This CDR3 has 16 residues. Germline assignment: CDR1 SGHVS and CDR2 FQNEAQ. The junction had 10 bases not matched to a gene; V was cut back by 5 bases and J by 6 bases.

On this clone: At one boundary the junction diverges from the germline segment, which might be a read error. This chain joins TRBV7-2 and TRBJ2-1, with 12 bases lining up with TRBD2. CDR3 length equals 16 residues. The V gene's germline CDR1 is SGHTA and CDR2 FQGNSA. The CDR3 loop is CASNLLGLAGYNEQFF. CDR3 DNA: TGTGCCAGCAACTTATTGGGACTAGCGGGCTACAATGAGCAGTTCTTC.

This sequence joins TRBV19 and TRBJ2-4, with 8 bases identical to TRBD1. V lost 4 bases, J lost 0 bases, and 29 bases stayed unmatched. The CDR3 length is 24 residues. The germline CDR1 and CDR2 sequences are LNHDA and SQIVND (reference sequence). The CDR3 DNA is TGTGCCAGTAGTACCAGCCCCGACAGGGGAGGAATTTGGGAGGTCGAACTAGCCAAAAACATTCAGTACTTC. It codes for CASSTSPDRGGIWEVELAKNIQYF. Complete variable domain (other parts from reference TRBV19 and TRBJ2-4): DGGITQSPKYLFRKEGQNVTLSCEQNLNHDAMYWYRQDPGQGLRLIYYSQIVNDFQKGDIAEGYSVSREKKESFPLTVTSAQKNPTAFYLCASSTSPDRGGIWEVELAKNIQYFGAGTRLSVL.

The CDR3 here is CASSLARPGTSGRPGTDTQYF. DNA of the CDR3: TGTGCCAGCAGCTTAGCGCGTCCCGGGACTAGCGGGAGGCCGGGCACAGATACGCAGTATTTT. The chain couples TRBV7-8 to TRBJ2-3, with TRBD2 matching 15 bases. The germline V gene encodes CDR1 SGHVS and CDR2 FQNEAQ. The trim removed 0 bases at V and 1 base at J, leaving 11 bases unmatched. The CDR3 totals 21 residues.

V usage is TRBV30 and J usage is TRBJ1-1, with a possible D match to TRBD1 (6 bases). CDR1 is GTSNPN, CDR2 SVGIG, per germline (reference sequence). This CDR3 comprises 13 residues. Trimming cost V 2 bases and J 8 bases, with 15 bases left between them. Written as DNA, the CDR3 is TGTGCCTGGAGTCACTCCTTGGACAGCGAAGCTTTCTTT. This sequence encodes CAWSHSLDSEAFF.

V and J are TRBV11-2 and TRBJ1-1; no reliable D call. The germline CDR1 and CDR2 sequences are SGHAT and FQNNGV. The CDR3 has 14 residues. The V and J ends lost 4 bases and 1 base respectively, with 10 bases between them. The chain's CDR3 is CASSSRRGNTEAFF. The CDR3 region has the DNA TGTGCCAGCAGCTCCCGCCGAGGGAACACTGAAGCTTTCTTT.

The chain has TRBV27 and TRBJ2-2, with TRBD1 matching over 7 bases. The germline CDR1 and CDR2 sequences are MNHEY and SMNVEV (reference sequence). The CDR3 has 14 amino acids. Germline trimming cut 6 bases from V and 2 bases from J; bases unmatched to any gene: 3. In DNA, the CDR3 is TGTGCCAGCAGACGGGACAGAAACACCGGGGAGCTGTTTTTT. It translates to CASRRDRNTGELFF.

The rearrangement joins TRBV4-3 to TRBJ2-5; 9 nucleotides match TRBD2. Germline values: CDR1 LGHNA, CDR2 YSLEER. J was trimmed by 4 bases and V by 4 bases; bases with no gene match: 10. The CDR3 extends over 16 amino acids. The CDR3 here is CASSLHASGIGETQYF. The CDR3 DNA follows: TGCGCCAGCAGCCTCCACGCTAGCGGGATAGGAGAGACCCAGTACTTC.

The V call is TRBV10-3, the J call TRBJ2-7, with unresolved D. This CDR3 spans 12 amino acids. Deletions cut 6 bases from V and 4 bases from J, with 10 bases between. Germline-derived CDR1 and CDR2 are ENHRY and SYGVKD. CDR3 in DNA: TGTGCCATCAGCGAAAACATGTACGAGCAGTACTTC. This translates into CAISENMYEQYF.

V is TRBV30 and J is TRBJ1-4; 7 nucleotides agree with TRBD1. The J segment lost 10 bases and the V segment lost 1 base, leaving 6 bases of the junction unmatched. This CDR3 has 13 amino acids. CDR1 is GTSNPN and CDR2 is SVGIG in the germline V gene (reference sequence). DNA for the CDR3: TGTGCCTGGAGTGGACAGGGAGGAGGAAAACTGTTTTTT. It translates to CAWSGQGGGKLFF.